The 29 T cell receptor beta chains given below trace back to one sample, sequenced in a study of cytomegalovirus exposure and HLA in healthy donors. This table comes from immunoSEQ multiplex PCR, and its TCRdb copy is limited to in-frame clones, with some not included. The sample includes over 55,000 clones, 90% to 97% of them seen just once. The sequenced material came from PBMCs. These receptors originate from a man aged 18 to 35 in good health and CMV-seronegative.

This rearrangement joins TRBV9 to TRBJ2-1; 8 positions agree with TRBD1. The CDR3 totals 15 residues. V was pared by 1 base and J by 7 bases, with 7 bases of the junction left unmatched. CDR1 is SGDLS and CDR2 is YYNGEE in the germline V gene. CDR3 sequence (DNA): TGTGCCAGCAGCGTACAGGGGGCGGTTACGAATGAGCAGTTCTTC. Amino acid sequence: CASSVQGAVTNEQFF.

The CDR3 loop is CASSPRPGQGEKETQYF. CDR3 coding DNA: TGTGCCAGCAGCCCGAGGCCGGGACAGGGTGAGAAAGAGACCCAGTACTTC. This chain links TRBV11-3 with TRBJ2-5; TRBD1 matches at 9 bases. The CDR3 sequence is 17 residues long. In germline, CDR1 is SGHNT, CDR2 YENEEA. Trimming took 5 bases from V and 3 from J; bases not matched to a gene: 13. Based on the CDR3 plus reference TRBV11-3 and TRBJ2-5, the full variable domain is EAGVVQSPRYKIIEKKQPVAFWCNPISGHNTLYWYLQNLGQGPELLIRYENEEAVDDSQLPKDRFSAERLKGVDSTLKIQPAELGDSAVYLCASSPRPGQGEKETQYFGPGTRLLVL.

Here the CDR3 reads CASSPTRGPGTEAFF. The CDR3 region has the DNA TGTGCCAGCTCACCAACAAGGGGGCCGGGCACTGAAGCTTTCTTT. This chain joins TRBV18 and TRBJ1-1; 7 nucleotides align to TRBD1. The V segment lost 2 bases and the J segment 4 bases; nucleotides outside the gene matches: 7. This CDR3 is 15 amino acids long. Germline CDR1 and CDR2: KGHSH and LQKENI.

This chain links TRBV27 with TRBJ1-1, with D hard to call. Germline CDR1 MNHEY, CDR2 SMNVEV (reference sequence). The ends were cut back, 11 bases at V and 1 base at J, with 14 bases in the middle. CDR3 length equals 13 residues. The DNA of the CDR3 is TGTGCCGTGGGCCTGTTTCGGAACACTGAAGCTTTCTTT. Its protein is CAVGLFRNTEAFF.

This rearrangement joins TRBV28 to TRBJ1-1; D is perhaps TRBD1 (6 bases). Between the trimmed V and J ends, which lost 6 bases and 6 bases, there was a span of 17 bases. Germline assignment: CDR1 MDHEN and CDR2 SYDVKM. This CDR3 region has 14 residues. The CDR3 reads CASRKQGTSAEAFF. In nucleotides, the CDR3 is TGTGCCAGCAGGAAACAGGGCACTTCGGCTGAAGCTTTCTTT.

The CDR3 sequence: CASSRIASSYNEQFF. In nucleotides, the CDR3 is TGTGCCAGCAGTAGAATTGCCAGCTCCTACAATGAGCAGTTCTTC. This rearrangement joins TRBV28 to TRBJ2-1; D is uncertain. V shed 5 bases and J shed 0 bases, with 11 bases lying between them. CDR3 length: 15 residues. The germline V gene has CDR1 MDHEN and CDR2 SYDVKM.

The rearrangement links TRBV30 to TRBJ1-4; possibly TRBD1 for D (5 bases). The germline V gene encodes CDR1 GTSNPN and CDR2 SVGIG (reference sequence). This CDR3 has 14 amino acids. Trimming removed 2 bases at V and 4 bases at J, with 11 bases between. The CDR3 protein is CAWSLGAGNEKLFF. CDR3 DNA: TGTGCCTGGAGTCTAGGGGCCGGTAATGAAAAACTGTTTTTT. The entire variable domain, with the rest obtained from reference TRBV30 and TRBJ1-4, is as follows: SQTIHQWPATLVQPVGSPLSLECTVEGTSNPNLYWYRQAAGRGLQLLFYSVGIGQISSEVPQNLSASRPQDRQFILSSKKLLLSDSGFYLCAWSLGAGNEKLFFGSGTQLSVL.

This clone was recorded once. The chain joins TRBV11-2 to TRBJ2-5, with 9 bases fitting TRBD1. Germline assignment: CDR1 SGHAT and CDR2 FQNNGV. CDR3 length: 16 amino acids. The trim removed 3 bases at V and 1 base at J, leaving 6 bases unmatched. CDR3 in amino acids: CASSFLGQGLQETQYF. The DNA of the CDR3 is TGTGCCAGCAGCTTTTTAGGACAGGGGCTCCAAGAGACCCAGTACTTC.

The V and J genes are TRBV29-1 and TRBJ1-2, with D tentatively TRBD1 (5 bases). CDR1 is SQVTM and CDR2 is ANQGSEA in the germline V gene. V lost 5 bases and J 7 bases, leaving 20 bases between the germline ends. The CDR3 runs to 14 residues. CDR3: CSVWGEGTPAGYTF. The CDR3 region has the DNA TGCAGCGTTTGGGGGGAGGGAACCCCGGCTGGCTACACCTTC.

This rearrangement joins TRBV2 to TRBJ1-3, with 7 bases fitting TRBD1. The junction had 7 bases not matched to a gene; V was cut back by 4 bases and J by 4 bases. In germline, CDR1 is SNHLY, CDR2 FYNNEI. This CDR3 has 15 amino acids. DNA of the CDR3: TGTGCCAGCAGTGTATGGGACAGAGCAGGAAACACCATATATTTT. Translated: CASSVWDRAGNTIYF.

CDR3 sequence reads: CASSKGKSGAYEQYF. The CDR3 DNA reads as TGTGCCAGCAGCAAGGGTAAGAGCGGAGCCTACGAGCAGTACTTC. The rearrangement links TRBV21-1 to TRBJ2-7; the table's D call, TRBD2, has no DNA check behind it. TRBV21-1 is a pseudogene locus. The CDR3 has 15 residues.

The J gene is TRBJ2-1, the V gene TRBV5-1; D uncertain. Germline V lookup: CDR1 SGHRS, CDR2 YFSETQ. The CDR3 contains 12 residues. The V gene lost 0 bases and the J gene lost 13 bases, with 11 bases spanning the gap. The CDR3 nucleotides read TGCGCCAGCAGCTTGGATTTTTCCCATCAGTTCTTC. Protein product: CASSLDFSHQFF.

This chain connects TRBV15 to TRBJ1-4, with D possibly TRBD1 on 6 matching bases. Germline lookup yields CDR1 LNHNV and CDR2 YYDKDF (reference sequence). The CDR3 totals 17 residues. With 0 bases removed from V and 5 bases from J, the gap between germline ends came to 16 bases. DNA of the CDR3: TGTGCCACCAGCAGAGATCTGTCGGGACAAGGGAATGAAAAACTGTTTTTT. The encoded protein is CATSRDLSGQGNEKLFF.

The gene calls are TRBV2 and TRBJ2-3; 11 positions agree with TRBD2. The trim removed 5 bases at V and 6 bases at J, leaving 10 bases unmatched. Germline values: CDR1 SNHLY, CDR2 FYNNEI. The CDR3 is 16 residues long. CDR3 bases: TGTGCCAGCAGTCTAAGTTTGGCTAGCGGGAGGGATACGCAGTATTTT. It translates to CASSLSLASGRDTQYF.

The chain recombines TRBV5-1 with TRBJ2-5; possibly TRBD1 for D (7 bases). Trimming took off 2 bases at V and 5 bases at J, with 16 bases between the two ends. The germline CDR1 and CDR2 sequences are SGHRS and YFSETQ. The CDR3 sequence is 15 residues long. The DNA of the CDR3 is TGCGCCAGCAGCTTCCAACAGGGGCGGGGTGAGACCCAGTACTTC. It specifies CASSFQQGRGETQYF.

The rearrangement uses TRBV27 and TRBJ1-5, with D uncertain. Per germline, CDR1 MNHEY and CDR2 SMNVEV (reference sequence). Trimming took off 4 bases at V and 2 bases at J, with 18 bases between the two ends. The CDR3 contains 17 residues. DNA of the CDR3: TGTGCCAGCAGTTCCGTGGGCGAGGGTCTAGGCAATCAGCCCCAGCATTTT. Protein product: CASSSVGEGLGNQPQHF.

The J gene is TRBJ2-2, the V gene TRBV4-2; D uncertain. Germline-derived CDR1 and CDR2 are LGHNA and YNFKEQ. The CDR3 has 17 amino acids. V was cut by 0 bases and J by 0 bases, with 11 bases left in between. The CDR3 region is CASSQDLGISNTGELFF. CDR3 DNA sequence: TGTGCCAGCAGCCAAGACTTGGGCATATCGAACACCGGGGAGCTGTTTTTT.

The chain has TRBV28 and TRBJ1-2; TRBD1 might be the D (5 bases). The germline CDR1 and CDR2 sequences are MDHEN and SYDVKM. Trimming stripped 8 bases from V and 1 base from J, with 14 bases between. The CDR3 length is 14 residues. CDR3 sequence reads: CASCTGDFNYGYTF. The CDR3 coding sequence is TGTGCCAGCTGTACCGGGGACTTTAACTATGGCTACACCTTC.

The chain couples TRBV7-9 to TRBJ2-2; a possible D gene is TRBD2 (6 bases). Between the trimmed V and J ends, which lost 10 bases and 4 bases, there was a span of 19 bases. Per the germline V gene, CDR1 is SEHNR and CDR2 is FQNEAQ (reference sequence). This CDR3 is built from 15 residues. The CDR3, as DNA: TGTGCCATGCCGGACACCCCGGAGGGCACCGGGGAGCTGTTTTTT. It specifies CAMPDTPEGTGELFF.

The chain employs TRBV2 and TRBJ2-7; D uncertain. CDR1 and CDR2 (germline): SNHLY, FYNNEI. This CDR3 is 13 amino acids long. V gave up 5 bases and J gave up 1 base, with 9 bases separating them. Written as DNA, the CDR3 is TGTGCCAGCAGTTTGGCCGATTCCTACGAGCAGTACTTC. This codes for CASSLADSYEQYF.

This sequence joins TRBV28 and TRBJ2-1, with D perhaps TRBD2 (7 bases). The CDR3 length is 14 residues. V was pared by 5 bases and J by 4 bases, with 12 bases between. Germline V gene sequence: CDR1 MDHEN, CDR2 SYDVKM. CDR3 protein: CASSVGGVYNEQFF. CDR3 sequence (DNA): TGTGCCAGCAGTGTAGGGGGGGTGTACAATGAGCAGTTCTTC.

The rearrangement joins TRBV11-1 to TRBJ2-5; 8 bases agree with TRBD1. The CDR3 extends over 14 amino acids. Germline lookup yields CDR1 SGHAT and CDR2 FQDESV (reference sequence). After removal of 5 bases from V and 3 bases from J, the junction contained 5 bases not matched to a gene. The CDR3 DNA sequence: TGTGCCAGCAGCGCCCAGACAGGGGAAGAGACCCAGTACTTC. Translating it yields CASSAQTGEETQYF.

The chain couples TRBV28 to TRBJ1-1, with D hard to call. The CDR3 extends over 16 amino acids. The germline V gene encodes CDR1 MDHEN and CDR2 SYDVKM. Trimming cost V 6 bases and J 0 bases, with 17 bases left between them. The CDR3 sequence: CASRHGWEGMNTEAFF. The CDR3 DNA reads TGTGCCAGCAGACACGGTTGGGAGGGAATGAACACTGAAGCTTTCTTT.

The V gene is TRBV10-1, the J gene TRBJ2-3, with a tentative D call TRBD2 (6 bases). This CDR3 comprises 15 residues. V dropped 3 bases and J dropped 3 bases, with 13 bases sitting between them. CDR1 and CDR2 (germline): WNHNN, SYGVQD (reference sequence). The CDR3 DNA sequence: TGCGCCAGCAGTGACCTGCGGGGCCTTACAGATACGCAGTATTTT. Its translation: CASSDLRGLTDTQYF.

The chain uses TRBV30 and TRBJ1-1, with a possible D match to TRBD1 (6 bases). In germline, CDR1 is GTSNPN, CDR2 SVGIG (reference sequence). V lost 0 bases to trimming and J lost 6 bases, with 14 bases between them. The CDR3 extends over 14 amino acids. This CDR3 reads CAWSVGPGGAEAFF. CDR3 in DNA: TGTGCCTGGAGTGTAGGCCCTGGGGGCGCTGAAGCTTTCTTT.

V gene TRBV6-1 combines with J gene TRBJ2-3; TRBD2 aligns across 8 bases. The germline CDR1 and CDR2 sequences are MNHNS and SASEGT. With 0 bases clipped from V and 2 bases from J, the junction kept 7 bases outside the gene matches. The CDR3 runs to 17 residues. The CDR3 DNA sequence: TGTGCCAGCAGTGAAGCGGTAACTAGCGGATACACAGATACGCAGTATTTT. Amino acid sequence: CASSEAVTSGYTDTQYF.

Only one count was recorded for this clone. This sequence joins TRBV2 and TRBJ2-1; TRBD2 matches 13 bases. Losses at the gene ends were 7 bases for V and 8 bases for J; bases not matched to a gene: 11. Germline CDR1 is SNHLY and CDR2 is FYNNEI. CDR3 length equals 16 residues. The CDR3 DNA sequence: TGTGCCAGCAAGCTTGGACTAGCGGGAGCGATGTATGAGCAGTTCTTC. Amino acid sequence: CASKLGLAGAMYEQFF.

Here the CDR3 DNA reads TGTGCCAGCAGCTTAGCAGGGGAGAACACTGAAGCTTTCTTT. Protein sequence: CASSLAGENTEAFF. The chain carries TRBV13 and TRBJ1-1; TRBD1 is a possible D gene (6 bases). This CDR3 region has 14 residues. The V end lost 1 base, the J end lost 1 base, and 7 bases lay between the germline ends. From germline, CDR1 is PRHDT and CDR2 FYEKMQ (reference sequence).

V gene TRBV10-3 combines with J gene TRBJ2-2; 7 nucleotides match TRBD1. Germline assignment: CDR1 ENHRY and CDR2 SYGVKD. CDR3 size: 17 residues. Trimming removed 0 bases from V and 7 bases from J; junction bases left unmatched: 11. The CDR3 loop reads CAISESTGRGSVGELFF. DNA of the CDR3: TGTGCCATCAGTGAGTCGACAGGGAGAGGTTCGGTCGGGGAGCTGTTTTTT.